The 26 T cell receptor beta chains given below trace back to one sample, sequenced in a study of T-cell reconstitution after alpha-beta-depleted transplantation in children. Using unique molecular identifiers, the investigators prepared the TCRbeta library. One entry per CDR3 protein, called by TCRdb with MiXCR from the PCR reads. This table has about 610,000 distinct CDR3 sequences, under 12% appearing once. The material sequenced was PBMCs from the stem cell graft donor, taken from the stem cell graft. The receptors were sampled from a human donor who donated a stem cell graft to a child with acute myeloid leukemia.

This clonotype was seen many times. This chain connects TRBV7-6 to TRBJ1-5; perhaps TRBD1 as D (6 bases). The CDR3 length is 16 residues. V was cut by 0 bases and J by 6 bases, with 15 bases left in between. CDR1 and CDR2 (germline): SGHVS, FNYEAQ. The CDR3 is CASSLAPRGSSQPQHF. The CDR3 DNA reads TGTGCCAGCAGCTTAGCGCCCAGGGGAAGTAGTCAGCCCCAGCATTTT.

This clonotype was picked up a small number of times. The J gene is TRBJ2-5, the V gene TRBV10-3; TRBD1 agrees at 7 bases. The CDR3 consists of 13 residues. Trimming took 6 bases from V and 3 from J; bases not matched to a gene: 4. The V gene's germline CDR1 is ENHRY and CDR2 SYGVKD. CDR3 nucleotides: TGTGCCATCAGGCCGGGACAGAAAGAGACCCAGTACTTC. Its protein product is CAIRPGQKETQYF.

The chain carries TRBV9 and TRBJ2-6, with D possibly TRBD2 on 6 matching bases. The CDR3 is 14 residues long. The V end lost 0 bases, the J end lost 12 bases, and 13 bases lay between the germline ends. Germline assignment: CDR1 SGDLS and CDR2 YYNGEE. The CDR3 sequence is CASSVAVGGSVLTF. DNA of the CDR3: TGTGCCAGCAGCGTAGCAGTAGGAGGGTCCGTCCTGACTTTC.

The V and J genes are TRBV6-1 and TRBJ1-5, with 7 bases that match TRBD1. This CDR3 is built from 13 residues. After removal of 6 bases from V and 10 bases from J, the junction contained 9 bases not matched to a gene. Germline loops: CDR1 MNHNS, CDR2 SASEGT. This CDR3 is CASRPGQFDPQHF. The CDR3, as DNA: TGTGCCAGCAGGCCGGGACAGTTCGATCCCCAGCATTTT.

The rearrangement uses TRBV20-1 and TRBJ2-5; D call uncertain. V shed 0 bases and J shed 0 bases, with 20 bases lying between them. The CDR3 runs to 18 residues. Germline V gives CDR1 DFQATT, CDR2 SNEGSKA (reference sequence). As DNA, the CDR3 is TGCAGTGCTAGAGATCTCTGGGGAAGTAGCCCGCACCAAGAGACCCAGTACTTC. Translating it yields CSARDLWGSSPHQETQYF.

This clonotype was found many times. This chain uses TRBV20-1 with TRBJ2-7, with a weak D call TRBD2 (5 bases). The CDR3 covers 14 residues. CDR1 is DFQATT, CDR2 SNEGSKA, per germline (reference sequence). Between the trimmed V and J ends, which lost 3 bases and 1 base, there was a span of 13 bases. DNA of the CDR3: TGCAGTGCTAGCGGACTGGCTTCTTCCTACGAGCAGTACTTC. It codes for CSASGLASSYEQYF.

This clonotype was picked up many times. The J gene is TRBJ1-4, the V gene TRBV11-2, with 9 bases matching TRBD1. The germline gives CDR1 SGHAT, CDR2 FQNNGV. The CDR3 is 14 residues long. V trimming: 5 bases; J trimming: 7 bases; junction bases outside the gene matches: 5. CDR3 nucleotides: TGTGCCAGCAGCCCCGGACAGGGGCCTGAAAAACTGTTTTTT. Amino acids: CASSPGQGPEKLFF.

V usage is TRBV29-1 and J usage is TRBJ1-1; TRBD1 might be the D (6 bases). The germline gives CDR1 SQVTM, CDR2 ANQGSEA. Trimming took off 6 bases at V and 5 bases at J, with 19 bases between the two ends. This CDR3 spans 14 amino acids. The CDR3 here is CSVSSVGGRTEAFF. CDR3 nucleotides: TGCAGCGTCTCCTCGGTGGGGGGGCGAACTGAAGCTTTCTTT.

This clonotype appeared many times. The chain employs TRBV12-3 or TRBV12-4 and TRBJ2-1; 8 bases are shared with TRBD2. V trimming: 7 bases; J trimming: 4 bases; junction bases outside the gene matches: 6. The CDR3 totals 14 residues. The CDR3 spells CASTPGLGYNEQFF. The CDR3 DNA reads as TGTGCCAGCACACCGGGACTAGGTTACAATGAGCAGTTCTTC.

V is TRBV9 and J is TRBJ2-7, with 8 bases matching TRBD2. J lost 0 bases, V lost 0 bases, and 5 bases had no gene match. This CDR3 has 16 amino acids. CDR1 SGDLS and CDR2 YYNGEE come from the germline V gene. The CDR3 sequence: CASSVGGSGNSYEQYF. CDR3 bases: TGTGCCAGCAGCGTAGGGGGTAGCGGGAACTCCTACGAGCAGTACTTC.

This clonotype was counted ten times or more. The chain employs TRBV29-1 and TRBJ2-3, with TRBD2 identical over 8 bases. V lost 3 bases to trimming and J lost 5 bases; unmatched junction nucleotides: 1. Per the germline V gene, CDR1 is SQVTM and CDR2 is ANQGSEA. The CDR3 runs 12 residues. The CDR3 nucleotides read TGCAGCGTTGAGCTAGCGGGAGATACGCAGTATTTT. Protein: CSVELAGDTQYF.

V usage is TRBV28 and J usage is TRBJ1-2; unclear D gene. The germline V gene has CDR1 MDHEN and CDR2 SYDVKM. V gave up 6 bases and J gave up 4 bases, with 15 bases separating them. This CDR3 region has 14 residues. DNA for the CDR3: TGTGCCAGCAGCGGTTACGGGCCTTTCTATGGCTACACCTTC. It translates to CASSGYGPFYGYTF.

The chain employs TRBV6-2 or TRBV6-3 and TRBJ2-5; weak D call: TRBD2 (6 bases). V lost 6 bases and J 3 bases, leaving 17 bases between the germline ends. The CDR3 contains 15 residues. Germline CDR1 is MNHEY and CDR2 is SVGEGT. The DNA for the CDR3 is TGTGCCAGCAGCTCTTTCGGGAGCGGAAAAGAGACCCAGTACTTC. It yields the protein CASSSFGSGKETQYF.

This clonotype was seen only a few times. This chain links TRBV14 with TRBJ2-5; 7 bases align to TRBD2. The junction had 17 bases not matched to a gene; V was cut back by 0 bases and J by 1 base. This CDR3 is 20 amino acids long. Germline CDR1 and CDR2: SGHDN and FVKESK. CDR3 sequence (DNA): TGTGCCAGCAGCCAAGATTTTACGGGATGGGGCGGGAGCCGCCAAGAGACCCAGTACTTC. It translates to CASSQDFTGWGGSRQETQYF.

The chain combines TRBV4-3 with TRBJ2-2; 10 bases agree with TRBD1. The CDR3 runs 16 residues. Germline V CDR1 and CDR2: LGHNA, YSLEER. V shed 3 bases, J shed 6 bases, and the junction held 7 bases outside the gene matches. The CDR3 coding sequence is TGCGCCAGCAGCCAGATGACAGGGGGCGTTGCCGGGGAGCTGTTTTTT. Residues: CASSQMTGGVAGELFF.

The CDR3 is CAWRTAYEQYF. CDR3 nucleotide sequence: TGTGCCTGGCGGACGGCATACGAGCAGTACTTC. The chain is built from TRBV30 and TRBJ2-7; D uncertain. The ends were cut back, 5 bases at V and 4 bases at J, with 9 bases in the middle. The germline gives CDR1 GTSNPN, CDR2 SVGIG (reference sequence). This CDR3 comprises 11 residues. Using reference TRBV30 and TRBJ2-7 for the parts outside the CDR3, the full variable domain is SQTIHQWPATLVQPVGSPLSLECTVEGTSNPNLYWYRQAAGRGLQLLFYSVGIGQISSEVPQNLSASRPQDRQFILSSKKLLLSDSGFYLCAWRTAYEQYFGPGTRLTVT.

This clonotype appeared a few times. The chain couples TRBV7-9 to TRBJ2-3; D assignment may be TRBD1 or TRBD2 (5 bases each). Germline CDR1 SEHNR, CDR2 FQNEAQ (reference sequence). This CDR3 region has 16 residues. Trimming pared 1 base from V and 4 bases from J, leaving 15 bases between. CDR3 loop: CASSLGEALGADTQYF. CDR3 DNA sequence: TGTGCCAGCAGCTTAGGGGAAGCGTTGGGGGCAGATACGCAGTATTTT. The variable domain in full, with the rest retrieved from reference TRBV7-9 and TRBJ2-3, is DTGVSQNPRHKITKRGQNVTFRCDPISEHNRLYWYRQTLGQGPEFLTYFQNEAQLEKSRLLSDRFSAERPKGSFSTLEIQRTEQGDSAMYLCASSLGEALGADTQYFGPGTRLTVL.

The chain links TRBV27 to TRBJ2-1; 7 nucleotides match TRBD1. Germline CDR1 MNHEY, CDR2 SMNVEV (reference sequence). This CDR3 has 15 amino acids. After removal of 5 bases from V and 4 bases from J, the junction contained 8 bases not matched to a gene. The CDR3: CASSPQGLYYNEQFF. CDR3 in DNA: TGTGCCAGCAGTCCACAGGGGCTATATTACAATGAGCAGTTCTTC.

This clonotype was counted ten times or more. The chain couples TRBV28 to TRBJ2-1; TRBD2 matches at 8 bases. J gave up 7 bases and V 4 bases, and 15 bases lay outside the gene matches. The CDR3 extends over 17 amino acids. CDR1 and CDR2 from the germline V gene are MDHEN and SYDVKM. The DNA for the CDR3 is TGTGCCAGCAGTTCCGATAGCGGGACGTTTGGAGGAAATGAGCAGTTCTTC. This gives the protein CASSSDSGTFGGNEQFF. The variable domain in full, completed from reference TRBV28 and TRBJ2-1, reads DVKVTQSSRYLVKRTGEKVFLECVQDMDHENMFWYRQDPGLGLRLIYFSYDVKMKEKGDIPEGYSVSREKKERFSLILESASTNQTSMYLCASSSDSGTFGGNEQFFGPGTRLTVL.

The V call is TRBV5-4, the J call TRBJ2-5; TRBD1 matches 11 bases. The germline CDR1 and CDR2 sequences are SGHNT and YYREEE (reference sequence). The V segment lost 4 bases and the J segment 3 bases; nucleotides outside the gene matches: 11. The length of the CDR3 is 17 residues. For the CDR3, the DNA is TGTGCCAGCAGCCCAGGACAGGGGGCGCTAGGTGAAGAGACCCAGTACTTC. Its translation: CASSPGQGALGEETQYF.

This clonotype showed up just a few times. The V and J genes are TRBV6-2 or TRBV6-3 and TRBJ2-3; D might be TRBD1 or TRBD2, each matching 6 bases. The CDR3 has 16 residues. CDR1 is MNHEY and CDR2 is SVGEGT in the germline V gene. Trimming stripped 5 bases from V and 6 bases from J, with 21 bases between. CDR3: CASSPSHRVGGDTQYF. The CDR3, as DNA: TGTGCCAGCAGTCCCTCTCACAGGGTGGGAGGCGATACGCAGTATTTT.

The sample holds one count of this clonotype. This chain uses TRBV7-9 with TRBJ2-3; D remains unclear. Germline V lookup: CDR1 SEHNR, CDR2 FQNEAQ (reference sequence). V gave up 2 bases and J gave up 4 bases, with 13 bases separating them. The CDR3 sequence is 15 residues long. As DNA, the CDR3 is TGTGCCAGCAGCTTACAAGTCGGTCTTGCAGATACGCAGTATTTT. Translated: CASSLQVGLADTQYF.

This clonotype appeared a few times. This chain uses TRBV5-1 with TRBJ2-5; 8 nucleotides match TRBD1. CDR1 is SGHRS, CDR2 YFSETQ, per germline. The CDR3 spans 14 residues. V gave up 4 bases and J gave up 5 bases; unmatched junction bases: 7. The DNA of the CDR3 is TGCGCCAGCAGCCCGACGACAGGGGTGGAGACCCAGTACTTC. It specifies CASSPTTGVETQYF.

This clonotype has a count of ten or more. The chain combines TRBV7-6 with TRBJ1-1, with 9 nucleotides matching TRBD1. The V gene's germline CDR1 is SGHVS and CDR2 FNYEAQ. This CDR3 spans 14 amino acids. V gave up 4 bases and J gave up 1 base; unmatched junction bases: 1. The CDR3 sequence: CASSWGQGNTEAFF. CDR3 DNA sequence: TGTGCCAGCAGCTGGGGACAGGGGAACACTGAAGCTTTCTTT.

The CDR3 loop reads CASSPGLPYYEQYF. The CDR3 nucleotides read TGTGCCAGCAGTCCGGGACTACCTTACTACGAGCAGTACTTC. The rearrangement uses TRBV27 and TRBJ2-7; 7 positions agree with TRBD2. The CDR3 contains 14 residues. Germline CDR1 reads MNHEY; CDR2 reads SMNVEV (reference sequence). V dropped 5 bases and J dropped 3; count of bases not matched to a gene: 7.

The chain joins TRBV20-1 to TRBJ2-7, with 13 bases fitting TRBD2. Germline V gene lookup returns CDR1 DFQATT and CDR2 SNEGSKA (reference sequence). J gave up 2 bases and V 2 bases, and 3 bases lay outside the gene matches. The length of the CDR3 is 15 residues. In DNA, the CDR3 is TGCAGTGCTAGACCCGGGACTAGCGGGACCTACGAGCAGTACTTC. It yields the protein CSARPGTSGTYEQYF.